Listed below are T cell receptor beta chains from one sample, sequenced in a study of T cell responses to AZD1222 COVID-19 vaccine. Here immunoSEQ multiplex PCR was the method, and the copy in TCRdb shows in-frame clones only, minus some. This sample has about 150,000 clones, with about 91% found just once. The source material was peripheral blood, sampled on day 0 of AZD1222 vaccination. These receptors originate from an adult in good health. CDR3s include the opening cysteine and the closing phenylalanine or tryptophan. The order of the fields is clone size, J gene, CDR3 length, V gene, D gene, CDR3 DNA, CDR3 protein. D genes are given only for firm matches. Some rows have no size entry. The others give once, few or many, or a class for an expanded clone.

NA TRBJ2-3 15 TRBV5-1 TRBD2 TGCGCCAGCAGCCCGGGACTAGCGGCCACAGATACGCAGTATTTT CASSPGLAATDTQYF
once TRBJ2-1 15 TRBV7-9 NA TGTGCCAGCAGGACTTTAGCCGGCTCCTACAATGAGCAGTTCTTC CASRTLAGSYNEQFF
NA TRBJ2-3 13 TRBV9 NA TGTGCCAGCAGCGTAGTCTTTGCAGATACGCAGTATTTT CASSVVFADTQYF
NA TRBJ2-3 12 TRBV6-2/TRBV6-3 NA TGTGCCAGCAGTTCGGAGGGAGATACGCAGTATTTT CASSSEGDTQYF
once TRBJ2-7 14 TRBV19 TRBD2 TGTGCCAGTAGCCTAGCGGGACAATCTTCCGAGCAGTACTTC CASSLAGQSSEQYF
NA TRBJ1-3 14 TRBV4-3 NA TGCGCCAGCAGCCAAACGAGCTCTGGAAACACCATATATTTT CASSQTSSGNTIYF
NA TRBJ1-2 11 TRBV27 NA TGTGCCAGCCATGGGGGGGTTGGCTACACCTTC CASHGGVGYTF
NA TRBJ2-2 16 TRBV5-4 TRBD1 TGTGCCAGCAGCTTGGCGGGACAGGGGTACACCGGGGAGCTGTTTTTT CASSLAGQGYTGELFF
NA TRBJ2-1 11 TRBV28 NA TGTGCCAGCAGCTTTAATTATGAGCAGTTCTTC CASSFNYEQFF
NA TRBJ2-1 11 TRBV28 NA TGTGCCAGCAGTTTAGCCAATGAGCAGTTCTTC CASSLANEQFF
NA TRBJ1-5 14 TRBV6-5 NA TGTGCCAGCATCCGGATCCATAGCAATCAGCCCCAGCATTTT CASIRIHSNQPQHF
NA TRBJ2-5 15 TRBV30 NA TGTGCCTGGACGGGTGTACTAGAATGTTGGGAGACCCAGTACTTC CAWTGVLECWETQYF
NA TRBJ2-7 12 TRBV12-3/TRBV12-4 NA TGTGCCAGCAGTCGGGACGGGTACGAGCAGTACTTC CASSRDGYEQYF
NA TRBJ1-2 12 TRBV19 NA TGTGCCAGTAGTATAGAGCGGTTCGGCTACACCTTC CASSIERFGYTF
once TRBJ2-7 14 TRBV30 NA TGTGCCTGGAGTGTGTCCGGTACTGGTTACGAGCAGTACTTC CAWSVSGTGYEQYF
NA TRBJ1-5 14 TRBV5-8 NA TGTGCCAGCAGCACCCTAGGGAGCAATCAGCCCCAGCATTTT CASSTLGSNQPQHF
NA TRBJ2-1 15 TRBV27 TRBD2 TGTGCCAGCAGTTTGGGGACTAGCGGGAGAGATGAGCAGTTCTTC CASSLGTSGRDEQFF
NA TRBJ1-1 13 TRBV12-5 TRBD1 TGTGCTAGTGGTATAGGACAGGGGGCCCCAGCTTTCTTT CASGIGQGAPAFF
NA TRBJ1-6 12 TRBV11-3 NA TGTGCCAGCAGCACCGGGACCTCACCCCTCCACTTT CASSTGTSPLHF
NA TRBJ1-4 14 TRBV28 TRBD1 TGTGCCAGCAGCCTACAGGGGACAAGGGAAAAACTGTTTTTT CASSLQGTREKLFF
NA TRBJ2-2 13 TRBV12-3/TRBV12-4 NA TGTGCCAGCCCAAAACGTGTCACCGGGGAGCTGTTTTTT CASPKRVTGELFF
NA TRBJ2-1 13 TRBV9 NA TGTGCCAGCAGCGTAGACAGACACAATGAGCAGTTCTTC CASSVDRHNEQFF